A single sample is the source of the 27 T cell receptor beta chains below, sequenced in a study of shared clonotypes between healthy human individuals. Terminally differentiated effector memory CD45RA+ cells were excluded from the naive CD8 cells, which were CD45RO-negative and positively selected for CCR7. Clones were sequenced by immunoSEQ multiplex PCR, and TCRdb holds only the in-frame ones, with some missing. The data show millions of clones, about 95% seen once. Sequencing was carried out using naive CD8+ T cells sorted from blood. The receptor set was obtained from a man aged 18 to 35 in good health.

The chain carries TRBV4-1 and TRBJ2-7, with 9 bases matching TRBD1. In germline, CDR1 is MGHRA, CDR2 YSYEKL. The CDR3 is 16 residues long. V trimming: 1 base; J trimming: 4 bases; junction bases outside the gene matches: 8. CDR3 in DNA: TGCGCCAGCAGCCAAGTTCCGGGACAGGGAGGATACGAGCAGTACTTC. This gives the protein CASSQVPGQGGYEQYF.

V usage is TRBV6-5 and J usage is TRBJ2-7, with D possibly TRBD2 on 5 matching bases. Germline V gene sequence: CDR1 MNHEY, CDR2 SVGAGI. Deletions cut 0 bases from V and 0 bases from J, with 9 bases between. This CDR3 has 15 residues. The CDR3 sequence is CASSYSAADSYEQYF. The CDR3 bases are TGTGCCAGCAGTTACTCCGCAGCGGACTCCTACGAGCAGTACTTC.

The chain joins TRBV5-1 to TRBJ1-5, with 7 bases fitting TRBD1. CDR1 is SGHRS, CDR2 YFSETQ, per germline. CDR3 length: 20 residues. Unmatched junction bases numbered 18, after V lost 1 base and J lost 2 bases. In DNA form, the CDR3 reads TGCGCCAGCAGCTTGCGCATCGATACGCAGGGGGTGAGGGGCAATCAGCCCCAGCATTTT. Translating it yields CASSLRIDTQGVRGNQPQHF.

Remarks on this clone: A much more abundant neighbour one base away suggests this may be a read error. Other DNA sequences from this sample encode an identical CDR3 as well. The J gene is TRBJ2-7, the V gene TRBV7-8; D is undetermined. Trimming took off 5 bases at V and 1 base at J, with 3 bases between the two ends. The CDR3 consists of 11 residues. In germline, CDR1 is SGHVS, CDR2 FQNEAQ. CDR3 coding DNA: TGTGCCAGCAGCCCGTCCTACGAGCAGTACTTC. Protein: CASSPSYEQYF. The whole variable domain, remainder taken from reference TRBV7-8 and TRBJ2-7, is GAGVSQSPRYKVAKRGQDVALRCDPISGHVSLFWYQQALGQGPEFLTYFQNEAQLDKSGLPSDRFFAERPEGSVSTLKIQRTQQEDSAVYLCASSPSYEQYFGPGTRLTVT.

V and J are TRBV27 and TRBJ2-3, with D uncertain. CDR3 length: 13 residues. Trimming shortened V by 4 bases and J by 5 bases, and 10 bases separated the two germline ends. The V gene's germline CDR1 is MNHEY and CDR2 SMNVEV (reference sequence). Written as DNA, the CDR3 is TGTGCCAGCAGTTCCTCCGTGGTAGATACGCAGTATTTT. Translating it yields CASSSSVVDTQYF.

The V gene is TRBV9, the J gene TRBJ2-7; D may correspond to TRBD1 or TRBD2 (5 bases each). The CDR3 runs 14 residues. Germline loops: CDR1 SGDLS, CDR2 YYNGEE. Trimming left V 2 bases short and J 2 bases short, with 11 bases between. CDR3 sequence: CASSVGDPPYEQYF. In nucleotides, the CDR3 is TGTGCCAGCAGCGTGGGGGACCCGCCCTACGAGCAGTACTTC.

This sequence joins TRBV6-5 and TRBJ2-7, with a weak D call TRBD2 (6 bases). The germline V and J ends were trimmed by 6 bases and 7 bases, with 16 bases remaining between them. Germline V gives CDR1 MNHEY, CDR2 SVGAGI. CDR3 length: 13 residues. Here the CDR3 reads CASSYGGTVEQYF. As DNA, the CDR3 is TGTGCCAGCAGCTATGGGGGGACTGTGGAGCAGTACTTC.

This clone was seen once. The chain couples TRBV4-2 to TRBJ2-1; 11 bases are shared with TRBD2. The CDR3 covers 15 residues. The V gene end was trimmed by 2 bases and the J gene end by 8 bases; junction bases not matched to a gene: 5. Germline CDR1 reads LGHNA; CDR2 reads YNFKEQ. The CDR3 is CASSQLAGGWDEQFF. CDR3 nucleotide sequence: TGTGCCAGCAGCCAACTAGCGGGGGGTTGGGATGAGCAGTTCTTC.

The chain couples TRBV6-1 to TRBJ2-3, with 7 bases that match TRBD2. Trimming took 0 bases from V and 6 from J; bases not matched to a gene: 12. The CDR3 extends over 17 amino acids. Germline CDR1 reads MNHNS; CDR2 reads SASEGT. Here the CDR3 reads CASSEARVVAGMDTQYF. The CDR3 DNA sequence: TGTGCCAGCAGTGAAGCTAGGGTGGTAGCGGGCATGGATACGCAGTATTTT.

For this clone: The same CDR3 arises from other DNA sequences in this sample as well. This chain links TRBV4-3 with TRBJ2-7, with D unresolved. Germline loops: CDR1 LGHNA, CDR2 YSLEER. Trimming cost V 0 bases and J 1 base, with 7 bases left between them. The CDR3 sequence is 14 residues long. The CDR3 nucleotides are TGCGCCAGCAGCCAAGAAACAGTTTCCTACGAGCAGTACTTC. Translated: CASSQETVSYEQYF.

The chain combines TRBV19 with TRBJ1-3, with unresolved D. The ends were cut back, 5 bases at V and 7 bases at J, with 21 bases in the middle. Looked up from germline, CDR1 is LNHDA and CDR2 is SQIVND (reference sequence). CDR3 length: 16 amino acids. The DNA for the CDR3 is TGTGCCAGTAGTCCGACCCTTGGAGCCCTGCGGAACACCATATATTTT. It translates to CASSPTLGALRNTIYF. The whole variable domain, filled in from reference TRBV19 and TRBJ1-3, reads DGGITQSPKYLFRKEGQNVTLSCEQNLNHDAMYWYRQDPGQGLRLIYYSQIVNDFQKGDIAEGYSVSREKKESFPLTVTSAQKNPTAFYLCASSPTLGALRNTIYFGEGSWLTVV.

This chain joins TRBV5-1 and TRBJ2-7; 7 nucleotides match TRBD1. V lost 1 base and J lost 3; bases outside the gene matches: 10. Germline values: CDR1 SGHRS, CDR2 YFSETQ. The CDR3 runs to 16 residues. CDR3 in DNA: TGCGCCAGCAGCTTGACAGCGTGGGCAGGGGGCTACGAGCAGTACTTC. This encodes CASSLTAWAGGYEQYF.

The chain carries TRBV11-1 and TRBJ2-2, with unresolved D. Trimming took 4 bases from V and 2 from J, leaving 8 bases between them. This CDR3 has 14 amino acids. In germline, CDR1 is SGHAT, CDR2 FQDESV (reference sequence). CDR3 bases: TGTGCCAGCAGCTCCGGGCCAAACACCGGGGAGCTGTTTTTT. It yields the protein CASSSGPNTGELFF.

This chain joins TRBV7-9 and TRBJ2-6; perhaps TRBD1 as D (6 bases). Per germline, CDR1 SEHNR and CDR2 FQNEAQ (reference sequence). Trimming took 5 bases from V and 4 from J, leaving 12 bases between them. The CDR3 contains 15 residues. The CDR3: CASSRQGTGANVLTF. Here the CDR3 DNA reads TGTGCCAGCAGCCGGCAGGGGACGGGGGCCAACGTCCTGACTTTC.

J is TRBJ2-1 and V is TRBV27; a possible D gene is TRBD1 (5 bases). Germline assignment: CDR1 MNHEY and CDR2 SMNVEV (reference sequence). Trimming removed 2 bases at V and 1 base at J, with 15 bases between. This CDR3 comprises 17 residues. CDR3 residues: CASSLGPGRNSYNEQFF. For the CDR3, the DNA is TGTGCCAGCAGTTTAGGGCCAGGGCGTAATTCCTACAATGAGCAGTTCTTC.

On this clone: Germline is not matched at one junction end, which may reflect a read error. The CDR3 region is CASSDSTSGTFRF. DNA of the CDR3: TGTGCCAGCAGTGACTCGACCTCCGGGACGTTCAGATTC. The V gene is TRBV6-4, the J gene TRBJ1-2, with D perhaps matching TRBD1 (5 bases). There are 13 residues in the CDR3. Germline values: CDR1 MRHNA, CDR2 SNTAGT.

The J gene is TRBJ1-1, the V gene TRBV6-5, with unresolved D. Germline V gene lookup returns CDR1 MNHEY and CDR2 SVGAGI. CDR3 size: 13 residues. V lost 4 bases and J 4 bases, leaving 10 bases between the germline ends. The CDR3 DNA is TGTGCCAGCAGTTCGGGATGGGGCACTGAAGCTTTCTTT. Its translation: CASSSGWGTEAFF.

The V and J genes are TRBV4-2 and TRBJ1-2; D perhaps matches TRBD1 (5 bases). Trimming stripped 1 base from V and 3 bases from J, with 12 bases between. The CDR3 totals 15 residues. Germline lookup yields CDR1 LGHNA and CDR2 YNFKEQ. CDR3 residues: CASSQGRGRDYGYTF. DNA of the CDR3: TGTGCCAGCAGCCAAGGGAGGGGCAGGGACTATGGCTACACCTTC.

This chain joins TRBV12-2 and TRBJ2-7; the listed D gene, TRBD1, was not tested against the DNA. TRBV12-2 counts as a pseudogene. The length of the CDR3 is 17 residues. The CDR3 DNA sequence: TGTGCAAGTCGCTTAGCGGGCCTCAATCCAGTCTCCTACGAGCAGTACTTC. This codes for CASRLAGLNPVSYEQYF.

V gene TRBV7-2 combines with J gene TRBJ2-3, with 8 bases aligning to TRBD1. This CDR3 has 17 amino acids. V was clipped by 5 bases and J by 0 bases; unmatched bases: 10. Germline V gene data show CDR1 as SGHTA and CDR2 as FQGNSA. This CDR3 is CASSPWTGIPSTDTQYF. The DNA for the CDR3 is TGTGCCAGCAGCCCGTGGACAGGGATACCTAGCACAGATACGCAGTATTTT. Looking up the rest from reference TRBV7-2 and TRBJ2-3 gives the full variable domain: GAGVSQSPSNKVTEKGKDVELRCDPISGHTALYWYRQSLGQGLEFLIYFQGNSAPDKSGLPSDRFSAERTGGSVSTLTIQRTQQEDSAVYLCASSPWTGIPSTDTQYFGPGTRLTVL.

The genes are TRBV7-6 and TRBJ2-7, with TRBD1 identical over 8 bases. The CDR3 sequence is 20 residues long. Germline V CDR1 and CDR2: SGHVS, FNYEAQ. V lost 0 bases to trimming and J lost 3 bases; unmatched junction nucleotides: 19. In DNA, the CDR3 is TGTGCCAGCAGCTTAGCTCTAGGTGTTGTCGAGGACAGGGTAAACTACGAGCAGTACTTC. As protein: CASSLALGVVEDRVNYEQYF.

The chain combines TRBV6-1 with TRBJ1-1; possible D gene TRBD1, 5 bases. Trimming shortened V by 4 bases and J by 5 bases, and 14 bases separated the two germline ends. The CDR3 length is 14 residues. Per the germline V gene, CDR1 is MNHNS and CDR2 is SASEGT. The CDR3, as DNA: TGTGCCAGCAGTGGCCCCTGGGGGGGAACTGAAGCTTTCTTT. It encodes CASSGPWGGTEAFF.

The CDR3 is CASSFPTSGSVVNTGELFF. The CDR3 nucleotides read TGTGCCAGCAGTTTCCCGACTAGCGGGAGTGTAGTGAACACCGGGGAGCTGTTTTTT. The chain links TRBV28 to TRBJ2-2, with 12 bases fitting TRBD2. Germline V lookup: CDR1 MDHEN, CDR2 SYDVKM. The CDR3 covers 19 residues. Unmatched junction bases numbered 9, after V lost 3 bases and J lost 1 base.

The genes are TRBV11-2 and TRBJ1-2; no reliable D call. V was cut by 2 bases and J by 5 bases, with 6 bases left in between. The CDR3 totals 12 residues. The germline CDR1 and CDR2 sequences are SGHAT and FQNNGV. The DNA for the CDR3 is TGTGCCAGCAGCTTATCAGAATATGGCTACACCTTC. This sequence encodes CASSLSEYGYTF.

V and J are TRBV5-1 and TRBJ1-4; D ambiguous. V was pared by 3 bases and J by 6 bases, with 12 bases between. Germline CDR1 SGHRS, CDR2 YFSETQ. There are 14 residues in the CDR3. CDR3 residues: CASSSPGHDEKLFF. In DNA form, the CDR3 reads TGCGCCAGCAGCTCGCCTGGGCACGATGAAAAACTGTTTTTT.

About this clone: Other DNA sequences in the same sample also yield this CDR3. The chain uses TRBV30 and TRBJ1-1; no reliable D call. The germline V and J ends were trimmed by 0 bases and 1 base, with 9 bases remaining between them. Germline V gives CDR1 GTSNPN, CDR2 SVGIG (reference sequence). CDR3 size: 14 residues. CDR3 bases: TGTGCCTGGAGTGTTGGTGGAGGGAACACTGAAGCTTTCTTT. This translates into CAWSVGGGNTEAFF.

The V gene is TRBV25-1, the J gene TRBJ1-2; 7 positions agree with TRBD1. The CDR3 extends over 15 amino acids. J gave up 4 bases and V 4 bases, and 9 bases lay outside the gene matches. In germline, CDR1 is MGHDK, CDR2 SYGVNS. CDR3: CASSGDGGTAYGYTF. The DNA of the CDR3 is TGTGCCAGCAGTGGAGATGGAGGGACAGCCTATGGCTACACCTTC.